The 19 T cell receptor beta chains reported below all come from one sample, sequenced in a study of cytotoxic CD8 clonotypes in ibrutinib-treated CLL. Clones were sequenced by immunoSEQ multiplex PCR, and TCRdb holds only the in-frame ones, with some missing. This sample yields around 300,000 clones, of which 80% are seen a single time; 6.7% belongs to the top ten. Sequencing used PBMCs, obtained before ibrutinib treatment. The origin of the receptors is a human donor with chronic lymphocytic leukemia.

Only one count was recorded for this clone. The V and J genes are TRBV10-3 and TRBJ1-3; maybe TRBD1 (6 bases). The V end lost 0 bases, the J end lost 6 bases, and 15 bases lay between the germline ends. The CDR3 extends over 16 amino acids. Germline CDR1 is ENHRY and CDR2 is SYGVKD. Here the CDR3 reads CAISESSPAGANTIYF. The DNA of the CDR3 is TGTGCCATCAGTGAGTCGAGTCCCGCAGGGGCAAACACCATATATTTT.

This clone was counted between two and nine times. This chain links TRBV5-4 with TRBJ2-1, with 10 bases identical to TRBD1. CDR3 length: 15 residues. V gave up 0 bases and J gave up 6 bases; unmatched junction bases: 3. CDR1 is SGHNT and CDR2 is YYREEE in the germline V gene (reference sequence). CDR3 DNA: TGTGCCAGCAGCTTGGGACAGGGGGCGATCAATGAGCAGTTCTTC. Translated: CASSLGQGAINEQFF.

The genes are TRBV5-4 and TRBJ1-1; D is ambiguous. Germline V CDR1 and CDR2: SGHNT, YYREEE (reference sequence). V was cut by 4 bases and J by 1 base, with 14 bases left in between. The CDR3 totals 15 residues. The CDR3, as DNA: TGTGCCAGCAGCCCGGCCGGACCGAGGAACACTGAAGCTTTCTTT. This encodes CASSPAGPRNTEAFF.

The V call is TRBV30, the J call TRBJ2-3; weak D call: TRBD2 (7 bases). The CDR3 loop spans 18 amino acids. Germline CDR1 is GTSNPN and CDR2 is SVGIG (reference sequence). Trimming removed 2 bases at V and 2 bases at J, with 23 bases between. For the CDR3, the DNA is TGTGCCTGGAGTAGAGGGAAAGGGGGAGGGGTCCCCACAGATACGCAGTATTTT. Translated, it gives CAWSRGKGGGVPTDTQYF. The full variable domain, its missing parts supplied by reference TRBV30 and TRBJ2-3, is SQTIHQWPATLVQPVGSPLSLECTVEGTSNPNLYWYRQAAGRGLQLLFYSVGIGQISSEVPQNLSASRPQDRQFILSSKKLLLSDSGFYLCAWSRGKGGGVPTDTQYFGPGTRLTVL.

This clone has more than one count but fewer than ten. The chain carries TRBV9 and TRBJ1-1, with D unclear. The CDR3 length is 13 residues. The germline V and J ends were trimmed by 1 base and 1 base, with 5 bases remaining between them. Germline V gene sequence: CDR1 SGDLS, CDR2 YYNGEE. The CDR3 is CASSVSANTEAFF. The CDR3 region has the DNA TGTGCCAGCAGCGTATCTGCGAACACTGAAGCTTTCTTT.

This chain links TRBV6-1 with TRBJ1-2, with 9 bases that match TRBD1. V shed 6 bases, J shed 6 bases, and the junction held 5 bases outside the gene matches. CDR3 length: 13 amino acids. Germline lookup yields CDR1 MNHNS and CDR2 SASEGT. CDR3 in amino acids: CASSLRDRDGYTF. The CDR3 nucleotides read TGTGCCAGCAGCCTCAGGGACAGGGATGGCTACACCTTC.

This clone was detected a few times. This chain connects TRBV5-4 to TRBJ2-2; possibly TRBD1 for D (5 bases). Trimming removed 4 bases from V and 4 bases from J, with 14 bases in between. The CDR3 has 15 residues. Germline V gene data show CDR1 as SGHNT and CDR2 as YYREEE (reference sequence). CDR3 amino acids: CASSPPGFGTGELFF. CDR3 nucleotide sequence: TGTGCCAGCAGCCCCCCAGGGTTTGGCACCGGGGAGCTGTTTTTT.

The J gene is TRBJ2-7, the V gene TRBV5-1; D gene ambiguous. The CDR3 sequence is 13 residues long. From germline, CDR1 is SGHRS and CDR2 YFSETQ. V was cut by 1 base and J by 3 bases, with 8 bases left in between. DNA for the CDR3: TGCGCCAGCAGCTTGCAGCCCAACTACGAGCAGTACTTC. Translated, it gives CASSLQPNYEQYF.

This chain joins TRBV5-6 and TRBJ1-1; 9 positions match TRBD1. Trimming at V came to 2 bases and at J to 5 bases, leaving 4 bases not matched to a gene. CDR3 length: 14 residues. From germline, CDR1 is SGHDT and CDR2 YYEEEE. CDR3 nucleotides: TGTGCCAGCAGCTTCTGGGACAGGGAAACTGAAGCTTTCTTT. Encoded protein: CASSFWDRETEAFF.

This clone turned up a few times. J is TRBJ2-5 and V is TRBV7-3; TRBD2 matches at 11 bases. The CDR3 covers 14 residues. Germline V gene sequence: CDR1 SGHTA, CDR2 FQGTGA. J lost 4 bases, V lost 4 bases, and 2 bases had no gene match. The CDR3: CASSSGLAGETQYF. As DNA, the CDR3 is TGTGCCAGCAGCTCCGGACTAGCGGGAGAGACCCAGTACTTC. Variable domain in full (rest from reference TRBV7-3 and TRBJ2-5): GAGVSQTPSNKVTEKGKYVELRCDPISGHTALYWYRQSLGQGPEFLIYFQGTGAADDSGLPNDRFFAVRPEGSVSTLKIQRTERGDSAVYLCASSSGLAGETQYFGPGTRLLVL.

This chain joins TRBV9 and TRBJ2-7, with 7 bases matching TRBD2. The CDR3 length is 15 residues. Trimming at V came to 0 bases and at J to 4 bases, leaving 7 bases not matched to a gene. The germline CDR1 and CDR2 sequences are SGDLS and YYNGEE. CDR3 sequence: CASSVAGGGPYEQYF. The CDR3, as DNA: TGTGCCAGCAGCGTAGCTGGGGGGGGTCCGTACGAGCAGTACTTC.

By sample fraction, this clone is medium-sized (0.01 to 0.1%). This chain connects TRBV6-5 to TRBJ2-5; D gene uncertain. V was trimmed by 5 bases and J by 7 bases, leaving 17 bases between them. The germline gives CDR1 MNHEY, CDR2 SVGAGI. This CDR3 is 14 amino acids long. DNA for the CDR3: TGTGCCAGCAGTGAAGAGGTATTTCGGCGGACCCAGTACTTC. It specifies CASSEEVFRRTQYF.

The chain combines TRBV2 with TRBJ1-2; 7 nucleotides agree with TRBD1. The J segment lost 0 bases and the V segment lost 4 bases, leaving 5 bases of the junction unmatched. Germline V CDR1 and CDR2: SNHLY, FYNNEI. The length of the CDR3 is 15 residues. The CDR3 coding sequence is TGTGCCAGCAGTGTGACAGGGAGAGCTAACTATGGCTACACCTTC. Translated, it gives CASSVTGRANYGYTF.

The table lists this clone with a count of one. The chain has TRBV5-6 and TRBJ2-7; tentatively, D is TRBD1 (5 bases). Germline loops: CDR1 SGHDT, CDR2 YYEEEE. V was clipped by 3 bases and J by 3 bases, with 19 bases between them. The CDR3 has 16 amino acids. The CDR3: CASSSPLGRYSYEQYF. CDR3 nucleotides: TGTGCCAGCAGCTCTCCCTTGGGGCGTTATAGCTACGAGCAGTACTTC.

This clone was recorded once. In DNA, the CDR3 is TGTGCCAGCAGTAATTCGTTCTATGGCTACACCTTC. This gives the protein CASSNSFYGYTF. The genes are TRBV6-5 and TRBJ1-2; D gene ambiguous. The CDR3 loop spans 12 amino acids. Germline lookup yields CDR1 MNHEY and CDR2 SVGAGI. Trimming shortened V by 5 bases and J by 4 bases, and 8 bases separated the two germline ends.

CDR3 sequence: CASSRTGGPSNVLTF. The CDR3 DNA is TGTGCCAGTAGTAGAACAGGAGGGCCTTCCAACGTCCTGACTTTC. V is TRBV19 and J is TRBJ2-6; D is perhaps TRBD2 (6 bases). V lost 4 bases, J lost 8 bases, and 15 bases lay in between. The CDR3 sequence is 15 residues long. Germline loops: CDR1 LNHDA, CDR2 SQIVND (reference sequence).

V usage is TRBV29-1 and J usage is TRBJ2-7; 7 nucleotides align to TRBD1. The junction had 11 bases not matched to a gene; V was cut back by 0 bases and J by 0 bases. This CDR3 is 17 amino acids long. Germline values: CDR1 SQVTM, CDR2 ANQGSEA. This chain's CDR3 is CSVEERTQGRSSYEQYF. The CDR3 DNA follows: TGCAGCGTTGAAGAACGCACACAGGGGCGGAGCTCCTACGAGCAGTACTTC.

This clone was observed a single time. The chain joins TRBV9 to TRBJ2-5, with 10 bases that match TRBD2. The junction had 4 bases not matched to a gene; V was cut back by 0 bases and J by 5 bases. Germline loops: CDR1 SGDLS, CDR2 YYNGEE. There are 15 residues in the CDR3. The CDR3 protein is CASSVASGSLETQYF. Here the CDR3 DNA reads TGTGCCAGCAGCGTAGCTAGCGGGAGCTTGGAGACCCAGTACTTC.

V gene TRBV7-3 combines with J gene TRBJ2-3, with 11 bases that match TRBD1. The V segment lost 1 base and the J segment 15 bases; nucleotides outside the gene matches: 6. The length of the CDR3 is 13 residues. Germline CDR1 reads SGHTA; CDR2 reads FQGTGA. CDR3 coding DNA: TGTGCCAGCAGCTTAAGAGCCGGGACAGGGGGATATTTT. Its protein product is CASSLRAGTGGYF.